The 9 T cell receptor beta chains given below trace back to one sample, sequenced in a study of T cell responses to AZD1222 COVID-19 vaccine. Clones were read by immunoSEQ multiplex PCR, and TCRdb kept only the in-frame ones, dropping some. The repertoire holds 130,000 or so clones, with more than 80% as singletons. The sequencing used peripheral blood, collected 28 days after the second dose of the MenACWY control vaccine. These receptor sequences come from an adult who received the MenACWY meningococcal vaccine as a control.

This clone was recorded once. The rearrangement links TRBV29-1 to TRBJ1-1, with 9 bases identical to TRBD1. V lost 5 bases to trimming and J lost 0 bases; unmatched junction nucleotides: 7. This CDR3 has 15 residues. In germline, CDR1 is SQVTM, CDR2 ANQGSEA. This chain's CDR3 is CSVRTGEGLNTEAFF. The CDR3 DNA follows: TGCAGCGTTCGGACAGGGGAGGGGTTGAACACTGAAGCTTTCTTT.

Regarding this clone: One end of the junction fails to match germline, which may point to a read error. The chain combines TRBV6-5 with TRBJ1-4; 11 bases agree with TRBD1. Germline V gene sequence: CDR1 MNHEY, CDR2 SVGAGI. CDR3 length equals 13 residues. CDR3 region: CASSRNPGQGENF. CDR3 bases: TGTGCCAGCAGTCGGAATCCGGGACAGGGGGAAAATTTT.

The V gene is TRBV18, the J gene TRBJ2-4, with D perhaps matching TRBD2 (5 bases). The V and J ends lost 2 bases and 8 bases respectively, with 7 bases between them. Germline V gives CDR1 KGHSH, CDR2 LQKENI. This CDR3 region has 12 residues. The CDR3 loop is CASSPGLDIQYF. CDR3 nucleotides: TGTGCCAGCTCACCAGGACTCGACATTCAGTACTTC.

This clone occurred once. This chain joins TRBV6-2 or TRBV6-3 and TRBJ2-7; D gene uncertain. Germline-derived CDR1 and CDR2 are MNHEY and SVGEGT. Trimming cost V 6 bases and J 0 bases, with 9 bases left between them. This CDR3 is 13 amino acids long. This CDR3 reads CASSPSPSYEQYV. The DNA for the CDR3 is TGTGCCAGCAGCCCTTCGCCCTCCTACGAGCAGTACGTC.

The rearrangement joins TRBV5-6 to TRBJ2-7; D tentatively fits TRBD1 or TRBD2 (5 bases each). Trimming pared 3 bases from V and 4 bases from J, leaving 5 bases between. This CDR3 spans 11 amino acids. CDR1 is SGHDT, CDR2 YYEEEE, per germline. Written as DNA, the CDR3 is TGTGCCAGCAGCTGGGGGTACGAGCAGTACGTC. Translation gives CASSWGYEQYV.

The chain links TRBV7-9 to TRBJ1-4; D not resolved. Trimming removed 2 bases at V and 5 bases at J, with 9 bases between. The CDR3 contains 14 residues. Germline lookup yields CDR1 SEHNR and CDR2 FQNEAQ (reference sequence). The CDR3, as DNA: TGTGCCAGCAGCTTACCCGGACCAAATGAAAAACTGTTTTTT. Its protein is CASSLPGPNEKLFF.

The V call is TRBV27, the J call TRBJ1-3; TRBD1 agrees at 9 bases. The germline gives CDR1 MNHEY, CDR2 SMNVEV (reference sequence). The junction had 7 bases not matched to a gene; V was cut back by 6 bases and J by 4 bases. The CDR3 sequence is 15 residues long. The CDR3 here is CASRGGQGKGNTIYF. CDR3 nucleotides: TGTGCCAGCAGGGGGGGACAGGGAAAAGGAAACACCATATATTTT.

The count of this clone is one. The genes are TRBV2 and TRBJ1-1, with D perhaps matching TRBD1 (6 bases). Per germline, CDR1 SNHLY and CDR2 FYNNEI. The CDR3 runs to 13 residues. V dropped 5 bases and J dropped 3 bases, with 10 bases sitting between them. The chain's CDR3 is CASSTGMYTEAFF. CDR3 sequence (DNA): TGTGCCAGCAGTACAGGGATGTACACTGAAGCTTTCTTT.

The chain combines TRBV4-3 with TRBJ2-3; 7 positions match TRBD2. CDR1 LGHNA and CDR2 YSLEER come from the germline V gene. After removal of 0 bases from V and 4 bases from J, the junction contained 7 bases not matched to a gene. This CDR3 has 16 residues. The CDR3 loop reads CASSQDRRGRADTQYF. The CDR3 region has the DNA TGCGCCAGCAGCCAAGATCGACGGGGGAGGGCAGATACGCAGTATTTT.